This T cell receptor (beta chain) was profiled in a study of T cell changes during pregnancy in multiple sclerosis. This CDR3 has 15 residues. V was pared by 2 bases and J by 5 bases, with 6 bases of the junction left unmatched. From germline, CDR1 is PRHDT and CDR2 FYEKMQ (reference sequence). The method was immunoSEQ multiplex PCR; TCRdb's version includes in-frame clones alone and lacks a portion of them. Here the sample spans under 110,000 clones, roughly 90% being singletons. This material consisted of peripheral blood, taken after pregnancy. The clonotype originates from a female donor with multiple sclerosis, enrolled in a pregnancy study. V is TRBV13 and J is TRBJ2-5, with TRBD2 identical over 9 bases. The CDR3 spells CASSLKAGGMETQYF. The CDR3 DNA is TGTGCCAGCAGCTTAAAAGCGGGGGGAATGGAGACCCAGTACTTC.